The clone carrying this T cell receptor beta chain was counted many times. No antigen is known for it. It was by quantitative 5'-RACE with molecular barcodes that TCR beta libraries were made. TCRdb re-called the 5' RACE reads through MiXCR, storing one row per CDR3 protein. The sample lists approximately 250,000 distinct CDR3 sequences; over 7% were seen once. These data originate in a study of CD8 T cells in ankylosing spondylitis. Findings of the study overall: Relatively rare in peripheral blood, disease-linked clones were also CD8+.

The CDR3 consists of 14 residues. Trimming cost V 1 base and J 4 bases, with 10 bases left between them. CDR1 is SEHNR, CDR2 FQNEAQ, per germline (reference sequence). The receptor was derived from a female donor with ankylosing spondylitis or in good health (not recorded which). The V and J genes are TRBV7-9 and TRBJ1-1; no reliable D call. Sequenced material: blood, either unsorted or a sorted T cell fraction (not recorded which). The CDR3 protein is CASSLGQAFTEAFF. The CDR3 bases are TGTGCCAGCAGCTTAGGTCAGGCTTTCACTGAAGCTTTCTTT.